The T cell receptor beta chain under discussion was sequenced for a study of shared clonotypes between healthy human individuals. The repertoire was sequenced with immunoSEQ multiplex PCR; TCRdb's copy has only in-frame clones and lacks some. The table has some 630,000 clones, approximately 75% seen once. Details on this clone: Its antigen is unidentified.

The CDR3 is 12 amino acids. The V gene lost 5 bases and the J gene lost 8 bases, with 13 bases spanning the gap. The germline gives CDR1 SEHNR, CDR2 FQNEAQ (reference sequence). Study conclusions and caveats: Non-shared clonotypes showed lower generation probabilities than clonotypes common to all four donors. The expectation was that sequencing depth would affect clonotype sharing among donors.

The sequenced sample consisted of memory CD4+ T cells sorted from blood. Documented subset: CD45RA-negative fraction. The chain couples TRBV7-9 to TRBJ2-7, with D possibly matching TRBD2 (5 bases). The clonotype comes from a woman in her thirties in good health. The chain's CDR3 is CASSQSSGKQYF. The CDR3, as DNA: TGTGCCAGCAGCCAGTCATCGGGGAAGCAGTACTTC.